A single sample gave rise to the 10 T cell receptor beta chains below, sequenced in a study of beta chain features in type 1 diabetes. Antigens of these TCRs are unknown. Study-wide findings and caveats: Researchers report that Type 1 diabetes patients had moderately but significantly shorter TCRB CDR3s across all four CD4+ subsets.

The whole isolated RNA underwent reverse transcription, so sequencing captured expressed TCRB transcripts. Clones were read by immunoSEQ multiplex PCR, and TCRdb kept only the in-frame ones, dropping some. Among 630,000 or so clones listed, over 13% were seen once. The sample consisted of naive CD4+ T cells from blood. These receptors were collected from a man aged 18-30 years with type 1 diabetes.

The gene calls are TRBV23-1 and TRBJ1-2, with D perhaps matching TRBD1 (5 bases). TRBV23-1 qualifies as an ORF whose function is uncertain. The CDR3 consists of 15 residues. V was pared by 2 bases and J by 4 bases, with 14 bases between. The DNA for the CDR3 is TGCGCCAGCAGTCAAAGGACATCTGCCACCTATGGCTACACCTTC. It translates to CASSQRTSATYGYTF.

This clone was seen more than once but under ten times. The rearrangement links TRBV5-4 to TRBJ1-1; D is ambiguous. This CDR3 is 14 amino acids long. The V end was cut by 7 bases, the J end by 5 bases, with 18 bases between. Germline lookup yields CDR1 SGHNT and CDR2 YYREEE (reference sequence). CDR3 protein: CASWPPGQLTEAFF. The CDR3, as DNA: TGTGCCAGCTGGCCCCCCGGTCAGTTGACTGAAGCTTTCTTT. The whole variable domain, filled in from reference TRBV5-4 and TRBJ1-1, reads ETGVTQSPTHLIKTRGQQVTLRCSSQSGHNTVSWYQQALGQGPQFIFQYYREEENGRGNFPPRFSGLQFPNYSSELNVNALELDDSALYLCASWPPGQLTEAFFGQGTRLTVV.

This clone was seen only a few times. The chain employs TRBV30 and TRBJ1-5, with D tentatively TRBD1 (6 bases). The ends were cut back, 3 bases at V and 6 bases at J, with 18 bases in the middle. Germline-derived CDR1 and CDR2 are GTSNPN and SVGIG (reference sequence). CDR3 size: 15 residues. The CDR3 protein is CAWSLGGARSQPQHF. The CDR3 region has the DNA TGTGCCTGGAGCCTAGGGGGGGCGCGGAGTCAGCCCCAGCATTTT.

This clone was counted a few times. The chain couples TRBV11-2 to TRBJ2-1, with 8 nucleotides matching TRBD2. Germline V gene lookup returns CDR1 SGHAT and CDR2 FQNNGV. The CDR3 has 16 amino acids. V lost 3 bases, J lost 4 bases, and 8 bases stayed unmatched. CDR3 residues: CASSFDGIAGYNEQFF. As DNA, the CDR3 is TGTGCCAGCAGCTTTGATGGGATAGCGGGGTACAATGAGCAGTTCTTC.

This clone occurred a few times. V usage is TRBV30 and J usage is TRBJ1-5; 8 bases are a match to TRBD1. This CDR3 has 15 residues. CDR1 and CDR2 (germline): GTSNPN, SVGIG (reference sequence). V dropped 2 bases and J dropped 5; count of bases not matched to a gene: 8. The CDR3 region is CAWSPTGEGDQPQHF. In DNA, the CDR3 is TGTGCCTGGAGTCCGACAGGGGAAGGGGATCAGCCCCAGCATTTT.

This clone turned up a few times. The genes are TRBV29-1 and TRBJ2-2; 11 nucleotides line up with TRBD2. The CDR3 runs to 16 residues. Germline values: CDR1 SQVTM, CDR2 ANQGSEA. Trimming took 4 bases from V and 1 from J; bases not matched to a gene: 5. The CDR3 here is CSVGSGRAQNTGELFF. The CDR3 DNA is TGCAGCGTTGGTAGCGGGAGGGCACAGAACACCGGGGAGCTGTTTTTT.

The rearrangement links TRBV9 to TRBJ2-3; either TRBD1 or TRBD2 may fit D (5 bases each). The CDR3 runs to 17 residues. Trimming left V 4 bases short and J 5 bases short, with 23 bases between. Germline V gene data show CDR1 as SGDLS and CDR2 as YYNGEE. CDR3 protein: CASSPSPPQGDRDTQYF. CDR3 DNA: TGTGCCAGCAGCCCGAGCCCACCCCAGGGAGATCGAGATACGCAGTATTTT.

This clone showed up just a few times. This rearrangement joins TRBV29-1 to TRBJ2-5; TRBD1 matches at 9 bases. Germline loops: CDR1 SQVTM, CDR2 ANQGSEA. Unmatched junction bases numbered 10, after V lost 6 bases and J lost 5 bases. The CDR3 is 14 residues long. The CDR3 DNA is TGCAGCGTCTCACAGGGGGCCTCGGGGGAGACCCAGTACTTC. Protein product: CSVSQGASGETQYF.

This CDR3 reads CATSEGPYLGTVIYEQYF. The CDR3 bases are TGTGCCACCTCAGAGGGGCCCTACCTGGGGACGGTTATTTACGAGCAGTACTTC. This chain uses TRBV5-4 with TRBJ2-7, with D perhaps given as TRBD1 or TRBD2 (5 bases each). Per germline, CDR1 SGHNT and CDR2 YYREEE (reference sequence). CDR3 length: 18 amino acids. The germline V and J ends were trimmed by 9 bases and 4 bases, with 32 bases remaining between them.

The chain recombines TRBV2 with TRBJ1-1; D ambiguous. V gave up 7 bases and J gave up 7 bases, with 10 bases separating them. The CDR3 sequence is 11 residues long. The V gene's germline CDR1 is SNHLY and CDR2 FYNNEI. CDR3: CASKYRHEAFF. CDR3 sequence (DNA): TGTGCCAGCAAGTATAGACATGAAGCTTTCTTT.